This T cell receptor beta chain was documented in a study of T cells after yellow fever vaccination. Study details: The authors prepared low-cell-number fractions using SMART-Seq v4 Ultra Low Input.

The authors made TCR cDNA by 5'RACE template switching, adding a universal primer site and UMIs. TCRdb processed the 5' RACE reads anew with MiXCR; each CDR3 protein has one entry. The sample holds under 600,000 distinct CDR3 sequences; about 13% are singletons and the top ten take over 12%. V was shortened by 0 bases and J by 4 bases, with 8 bases between the two germline ends. The length of the CDR3 is 15 residues. Germline lookup yields CDR1 SGHRS and CDR2 YFSETQ. A word on this clonotype: Its matching antigen is unknown.

Notes on the study in general: A weaker secondary response peaked on day 5, the primary on day 15.

Sequences were derived from PBMCs, sampled on the day of the yellow fever booster vaccination. The sequence derives from a man aged 30-40 years who received the YFV17D yellow fever vaccine. V and J are TRBV5-1 and TRBJ2-6; D gene unclear. CDR3 in amino acids: CASSLDRIGANVLTF. CDR3 nucleotide sequence: TGCGCCAGCAGCTTGGATAGGATAGGGGCCAACGTCCTGACTTTC.